The 2 T cell receptor beta chains reported below all come from one sample, sequenced in a study of blood T cell repertoires in COVID-19. Some clones are missing from TCRdb's copy, which holds only in-frame ones; the method was immunoSEQ multiplex PCR. The sample includes about 280,000 clones, 65% to 90% of them seen just once. Specimen: peripheral blood. The receptors were sampled from a human donor in a cohort sampled during active COVID-19.

This chain links TRBV4-1 with TRBJ2-1, with TRBD2 matching 9 bases. This CDR3 has 16 residues. With V trimmed by 4 bases and J by 5 bases, 9 bases remained unmatched. Germline values: CDR1 MGHRA, CDR2 YSYEKL. Written as DNA, the CDR3 is TGCGCCAGCAGCCTCTCGAGAAGCGGGAGGAACAATGAGCAGTTCTTC. It translates to CASSLSRSGRNNEQFF.

The genes are TRBV19 and TRBJ2-1; 9 nucleotides agree with TRBD1. Unmatched junction bases numbered 10, after V lost 4 bases and J lost 0 bases. CDR1 LNHDA and CDR2 SQIVND come from the germline V gene (reference sequence). The CDR3 has 18 amino acids. In DNA form, the CDR3 reads TGTGCCAGTAGTACTTACAACAGGGGGCTGAGCTCCTACAATGAGCAGTTCTTC. Translated: CASSTYNRGLSSYNEQFF. Drawing the rest from reference TRBV19 and TRBJ2-1, the complete variable domain is DGGITQSPKYLFRKEGQNVTLSCEQNLNHDAMYWYRQDPGQGLRLIYYSQIVNDFQKGDIAEGYSVSREKKESFPLTVTSAQKNPTAFYLCASSTYNRGLSSYNEQFFGPGTRLTVL.